This T cell receptor beta chain is from a study of cytotoxic CD8 clonotypes in ibrutinib-treated CLL. Study-wide background: Response specimens were obtained following a median treatment duration of approximately 12 months, with a range of 6 to 36. Study-level results: Sustained-remission and progressing patients' sampling times differed. Researchers report that baseline clonality outpaced age-matched healthy donors and tracked circulating CD8+ T-cell counts.

The table came from immunoSEQ multiplex PCR; TCRdb's copy has only in-frame clones and leaves some out. The table records 97,000 or so clones, around four fifths of them present only once. This clone came up many times. No antigen is known for it. The CDR3 consists of 13 residues. Germline loops: CDR1 SGHAT, CDR2 FQDESV (reference sequence). Between the trimmed V and J ends, which lost 2 bases and 0 bases, there was a span of 2 bases. Sequenced material: PBMCs, taken after 12 months of ibrutinib treatment. The V call is TRBV11-1, the J call TRBJ1-5; D gene ambiguous. The source of this sequence is a human donor with chronic lymphocytic leukemia. CDR3 nucleotides: TGTGCCAGCAGCTTATCTAGCAATCAGCCCCAGCATTTT. It is translated as CASSLSSNQPQHF.